A selection of T cell receptor beta chains follows, all from one sample in a study of T cell responses to AZD1222 COVID-19 vaccine. TCRdb's copy holds only in-frame clones and misses some; the assay was immunoSEQ multiplex PCR. The profile shows about 190,000 clones, approximately 92% of them singletons. The starting material was peripheral blood, obtained 28 days after the second dose of the MenACWY control vaccine. These receptors all come from an adult who received the MenACWY meningococcal vaccine as a control. CDR3s include the opening cysteine and the closing phenylalanine or tryptophan.

v_call,j_call,cdr3_aa
TRBV28,TRBJ1-4,CASSDGRGEKLFF
TRBV7-7,TRBJ2-3,CASSSNVGLGTDTQYF
TRBV7-3,TRBJ1-1,CASSWNGQGEAFF
TRBV29-1,TRBJ2-1,CSVIVAGGNEQFF
TRBV9,TRBJ1-2,CASSPNPANYGYTF
TRBV7-9,TRBJ1-2,CASSLGQGASGYTF
TRBV7-9,TRBJ2-7,CASSFGTGGREQYF
TRBV5-1,TRBJ1-2,CASSPKLTGNYGYTF
TRBV3-1/TRBV3-2,TRBJ1-3,CASSQDVSGNTIYF
TRBV7-9,TRBJ2-2,CASSSTTEGPSPGSGELFF
TRBV10-3,TRBJ1-1,CAITNDRGGTEAFF
TRBV5-4,TRBJ2-5,CASSPGTQETQYF
TRBV13,TRBJ1-1,CASSSTRENTEAFF
TRBV27,TRBJ2-7,CASSLSSPRGDEQYF
TRBV11-3,TRBJ2-7,CASSLEAGSSSYEQYF
TRBV12-3/TRBV12-4,TRBJ2-3,CASRGDLDTQYF
TRBV2,TRBJ1-6,CASDPDSPGRYNSPLHF
TRBV27,TRBJ2-3,CASSLRRQYGTDTQYF
TRBV3-1/TRBV3-2,TRBJ2-1,CASSQYGARGQGEQFF
TRBV7-6,TRBJ2-2,CASSLAGEFTGELFF
TRBV11-3,TRBJ2-6,CASSLGTSGRSGANVLTF
TRBV28,TRBJ2-7,CASSLETGPQYF
TRBV7-3,TRBJ1-1,CASSPRTGRVTEAFF
TRBV10-3,TRBJ2-1,CAIRATSDSYNEQFF
TRBV11-3,TRBJ1-1,CATSDSEAFF
TRBV5-1,TRBJ1-5,CASSLEVLGTGGQPQHF
TRBV5-1,TRBJ2-1,CASSSPGLAGGLRDEQFF
TRBV29-1,TRBJ2-7,CSVEGQGAYEQYF
TRBV9,TRBJ2-1,CASSVAAGLYNEQFF
TRBV9,TRBJ2-1,CASSVRGGYNEQFF
TRBV7-2,TRBJ2-1,CASSTTPGLAGNEQFF
TRBV7-3,TRBJ2-7,CASSSVGLDEQYF
TRBV12-3/TRBV12-4,TRBJ1-1,CASSLGTEAFF
TRBV3-1/TRBV3-2,TRBJ2-5,CASSRTSGSRSETQYF
TRBV2,TRBJ1-3,CASSKGKGGSGNTIYF
TRBV27,TRBJ1-1,CASRTTGTEAFF
TRBV4-1,TRBJ1-1,CASSQLLMGGSAFF
TRBV13,TRBJ2-1,CASSRGLAGSYNEQFF
TRBV29-1,TRBJ1-2,CSVADLLYGYTF
TRBV5-6,TRBJ2-6,CASSLFDGAGANVLTF